A single sample gave rise to the 11 T cell receptor beta chains below, sequenced in a study of monozygotic twins with cystic fibrosis. Libraries were prepared by immunoSEQ multiplex PCR; TCRdb keeps only in-frame clonotypes and omits some of them. The table has 20,000 to 30,000 clones, 90% seen once; the top ten hold 0.54%. The source material was blood. These receptors all stem from a girl aged 2 to 9 with cystic fibrosis.

This chain joins TRBV4-2 and TRBJ2-3; 10 bases line up with TRBD2. The CDR3 loop spans 17 amino acids. Germline V gene lookup returns CDR1 LGHNA and CDR2 YNFKEQ. The V and J ends lost 0 bases and 6 bases, in that order; junction bases with no gene match: 9. This chain's CDR3 is CASSQDPSGGAGDTQYF. CDR3 bases: TGTGCCAGCAGCCAAGATCCGAGCGGGGGGGCAGGGGATACGCAGTATTTT.

This chain uses TRBV4-2 with TRBJ2-1; TRBD2 matches at 14 bases. This CDR3 comprises 22 residues. With V trimmed by 0 bases and J by 2 bases, 15 bases remained unmatched. The germline V gene encodes CDR1 LGHNA and CDR2 YNFKEQ. Here the CDR3 reads CASSQDLGSGLAGDYTYNEQFF. Here the CDR3 DNA reads TGTGCCAGCAGCCAAGATCTGGGGTCGGGACTAGCGGGGGATTATACCTACAATGAGCAGTTCTTC.

The chain joins TRBV7-2 to TRBJ2-7, with no clear D. This CDR3 is built from 12 residues. The germline V and J ends were trimmed by 4 bases and 6 bases, with 10 bases remaining between them. Per germline, CDR1 SGHTA and CDR2 FQGNSA. CDR3 bases: TGTGCCAGCAGCTCCCGCGAGGTCGAGCAGTACTTC. Protein: CASSSREVEQYF.

The gene calls are TRBV7-2 and TRBJ1-5, with 7 bases identical to TRBD1. The J segment lost 0 bases and the V segment lost 0 bases, leaving 8 bases of the junction unmatched. CDR1 and CDR2 (germline): SGHTA, FQGNSA. The CDR3 sequence is 18 residues long. The CDR3 DNA reads TGTGCCAGCAGCTTAGCCCCCCCAGGGGGGGATAGCAATCAGCCCCAGCATTTT. It yields the protein CASSLAPPGGDSNQPQHF.

This chain joins TRBV20-1 and TRBJ2-7; D is uncertain. CDR1 and CDR2 (germline): DFQATT, SNEGSKA (reference sequence). Trimming removed 6 bases from V and 3 bases from J, with 9 bases in between. This CDR3 has 11 residues. The CDR3 is CSASLGYEQYF. For the CDR3, the DNA is TGCAGTGCCAGCCTGGGCTACGAGCAGTACTTC.

The chain is built from TRBV30 and TRBJ2-1; 9 bases map to TRBD1. CDR1 is GTSNPN, CDR2 SVGIG, per germline (reference sequence). The CDR3 extends over 15 amino acids. J was trimmed by 6 bases and V by 5 bases; bases with no gene match: 11. The CDR3 protein is CAWGIGQGLFNEQFF. The CDR3 DNA reads TGTGCCTGGGGTATCGGACAGGGGCTCTTCAATGAGCAGTTCTTC.

This chain links TRBV9 with TRBJ2-2, with 7 positions matching TRBD2. From germline, CDR1 is SGDLS and CDR2 YYNGEE. The CDR3 totals 16 residues. V lost 4 bases and J lost 0; bases outside the gene matches: 6. CDR3 DNA: TGTGCCAGCAGCCCCCGGACTAGGGCGAACACCGGGGAGCTGTTTTTT. Residues: CASSPRTRANTGELFF.

This rearrangement joins TRBV30 to TRBJ1-6; TRBD1 might be the D (6 bases). CDR3 length equals 14 residues. Germline-derived CDR1 and CDR2 are GTSNPN and SVGIG (reference sequence). The V end lost 2 bases, the J end lost 9 bases, and 14 bases lay between the germline ends. The CDR3 is CAWSLWGASSPLHF. The CDR3 nucleotides are TGTGCCTGGAGTCTTTGGGGGGCTAGTTCACCCCTCCACTTT.

The chain links TRBV30 to TRBJ1-2; TRBD1 agrees at 7 bases. This CDR3 is built from 14 residues. Trimming took 0 bases from V and 3 from J; bases not matched to a gene: 4. Germline CDR1 and CDR2: GTSNPN and SVGIG (reference sequence). CDR3 sequence: CAWSVTGEDYGYTF. CDR3 DNA: TGTGCCTGGAGTGTAACAGGGGAGGACTATGGCTACACCTTC. Full variable domain (outside the CDR3, taken from reference TRBV30 and TRBJ1-2): SQTIHQWPATLVQPVGSPLSLECTVEGTSNPNLYWYRQAAGRGLQLLFYSVGIGQISSEVPQNLSASRPQDRQFILSSKKLLLSDSGFYLCAWSVTGEDYGYTFGSGTRLTVV.

The rearrangement uses TRBV11-2 and TRBJ1-6; possible D gene TRBD1, 5 bases. Trimming removed 6 bases at V and 5 bases at J, with 14 bases between. There are 15 residues in the CDR3. CDR1 SGHAT and CDR2 FQNNGV come from the germline V gene. CDR3 nucleotides: TGTGCCAGCAGTACCGGGGCTGGGGATAATTCACCCCTCCACTTT. As protein: CASSTGAGDNSPLHF. Filled out from reference TRBV11-2 and TRBJ1-6, the complete variable domain reads EAGVAQSPRYKIIEKRQSVAFWCNPISGHATLYWYQQILGQGPKLLIQFQNNGVVDDSQLPKDRFSAERLKGVDSTLKIQPAKLEDSAVYLCASSTGAGDNSPLHFGNGTRLTVT.

The rearrangement joins TRBV7-9 to TRBJ2-3; the D call may be TRBD1 or TRBD2 (5 bases each). V was shortened by 1 base and J by 4 bases, with 15 bases between the two germline ends. The length of the CDR3 is 16 residues. From germline, CDR1 is SEHNR and CDR2 FQNEAQ (reference sequence). The CDR3 region is CASSLDGGGRADTQYF. The CDR3 DNA reads TGTGCCAGCAGCTTAGATGGTGGGGGAAGGGCAGATACGCAGTATTTT. Based on the CDR3 plus reference TRBV7-9 and TRBJ2-3, the full variable domain is DTGVSQNPRHKITKRGQNVTFRCDPISEHNRLYWYRQTLGQGPEFLTYFQNEAQLEKSRLLSDRFSAERPKGSFSTLEIQRTEQGDSAMYLCASSLDGGGRADTQYFGPGTRLTVL.